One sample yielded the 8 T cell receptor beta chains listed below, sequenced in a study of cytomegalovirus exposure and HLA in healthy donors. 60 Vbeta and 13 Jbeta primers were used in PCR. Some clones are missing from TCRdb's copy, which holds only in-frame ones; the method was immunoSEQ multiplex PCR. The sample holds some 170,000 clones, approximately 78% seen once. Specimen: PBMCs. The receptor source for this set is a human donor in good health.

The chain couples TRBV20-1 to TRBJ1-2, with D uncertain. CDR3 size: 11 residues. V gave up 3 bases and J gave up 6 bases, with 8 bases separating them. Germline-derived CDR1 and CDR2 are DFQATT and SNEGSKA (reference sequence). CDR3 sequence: CSARGDHGYTF. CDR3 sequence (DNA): TGCAGTGCTAGGGGAGACCATGGCTACACCTTC.

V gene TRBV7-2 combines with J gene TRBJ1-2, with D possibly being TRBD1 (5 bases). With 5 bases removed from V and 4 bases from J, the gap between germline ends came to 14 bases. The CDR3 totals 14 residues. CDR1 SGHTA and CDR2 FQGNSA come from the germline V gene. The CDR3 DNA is TGTGCCAGCAGCGCACCGGGGGGTACCTATGGCTACACCTTC. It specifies CASSAPGGTYGYTF.

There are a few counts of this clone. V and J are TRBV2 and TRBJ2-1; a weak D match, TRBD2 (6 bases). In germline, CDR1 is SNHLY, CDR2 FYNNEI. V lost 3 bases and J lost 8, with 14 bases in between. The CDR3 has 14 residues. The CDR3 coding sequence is TGTGCCAGCAGTGACCTCATGGGGGGAGATGAGCAGTTCTTC. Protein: CASSDLMGGDEQFF.

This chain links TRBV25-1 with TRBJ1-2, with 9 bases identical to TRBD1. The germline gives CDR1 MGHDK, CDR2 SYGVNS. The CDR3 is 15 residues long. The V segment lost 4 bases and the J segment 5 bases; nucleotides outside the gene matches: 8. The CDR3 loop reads CASSADTGGEYGYTF. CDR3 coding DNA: TGTGCCAGCAGTGCCGATACAGGGGGCGAATATGGCTACACCTTC.

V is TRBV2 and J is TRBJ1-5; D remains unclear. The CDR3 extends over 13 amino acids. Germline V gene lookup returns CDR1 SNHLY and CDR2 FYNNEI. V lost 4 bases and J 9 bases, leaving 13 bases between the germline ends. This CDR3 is CASSVSTLRPQHF. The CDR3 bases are TGTGCCAGCAGTGTTAGCACCTTAAGGCCCCAGCATTTT.

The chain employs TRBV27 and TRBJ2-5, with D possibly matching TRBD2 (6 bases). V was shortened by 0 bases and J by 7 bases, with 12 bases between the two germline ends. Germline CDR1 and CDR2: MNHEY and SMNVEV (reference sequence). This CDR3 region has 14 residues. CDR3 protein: CASSLSGGMGTQYF. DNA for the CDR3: TGTGCCAGCAGTTTATCGGGAGGCATGGGGACCCAGTACTTC.

CDR3 in amino acids: CASSLSGAPSSITQFF. Here the CDR3 DNA reads TGTGCCAGCAGCCTCAGCGGGGCCCCCTCCTCGATCACACAGTTCTTC. The chain carries TRBV9 and TRBJ2-1, with TRBD2 matching 7 bases. The V segment lost 4 bases and the J segment 13 bases; nucleotides outside the gene matches: 20. This CDR3 has 16 residues. Germline loops: CDR1 SGDLS, CDR2 YYNGEE.

CDR3 coding DNA: TGCGCCAGCAGCAAGACTAGCGGGGACAATGAGCAGTTCTTC. This codes for CASSKTSGDNEQFF. V gene TRBV5-1 combines with J gene TRBJ2-1; 11 bases align to TRBD2. V lost 4 bases, J lost 5 bases, and 2 bases stayed unmatched. The germline gives CDR1 SGHRS, CDR2 YFSETQ. This CDR3 is built from 14 residues.